This paragraph reports one TCR beta chain. Its antigen target is currently unknown. Base-call qualities are not available, and no considerably larger clone is one nucleotide away. The donors were under 40 Caucasian individuals from Russia, aged roughly 6 to 100 years, who were systemically healthy. About 9.6 milliliters of peripheral blood were collected from each donor into EDTA-treated Vacutainer tubes. Ficoll-Paque density-gradient centrifugation was used to isolate PBMCs, with at least 6.5 million per sample. Total RNA was extracted from PBMCs with Trizol reagent, with at least 6 micrograms obtained per sample. The percentages of naive CD45RAhigh/CD27high T cells were determined by flow cytometry on a PBMC aliquot from every donor. The sample is drawn from a study of blood T cells in healthy people across ages (dated by TCRdb to the mid-2010s). The study in broad terms: In model experiments, template switching captured about one uniquely barcoded TCR beta cDNA molecule for every two T cells. To avoid experimental bias, donors of different ages were distributed randomly across sequencing lanes. To track age-related changes in TCR beta repertoire diversity, the study relied on deep sequencing normalized with unique cDNA molecular identifiers. The donors were split into four age groups: young (average around 16 years), middle-aged (39), aged (about 62) and long-lived (roughly 77). Two additional independent replicas of 1 million unique cDNA reads from the same blood draw were analyzed for two donors (one aged 18 to 30 and one aged 80 or older). The full study reports these points: Donor CMV infection status was unknown, potentially confounding age-related changes in expanded clonotypes. Observed TCR beta diversity correlated strongly with the percentage of naive T cells measured by flow cytometry. Observed TCR beta diversity per million T cells fell roughly linearly with age, and a significant reduction was already apparent by age approximately 40. Estimates of total diversity based on one million sequenced T cells were considered lower bounds and underestimates. Bulk unsorted PBMC profiling prevented conclusive comparison of naive and antigen-experienced compartments. The long-lived group showed more naive CD4+ T cells, fewer expanded clones and increased TCR diversity than the aged group, suggesting age selection.

Library prep was done by 5' RACE. Data came from an Illumina HiSeq 2500. A second roughly 6 to 11 cycle PCR used a sample-barcoded 5' primer and a J-beta primer mix. A template-switch 5' adaptor carrying 12 random nucleotides introduced a unique molecular identifier onto each TCR beta cDNA molecule. Each sample yielded at least 2.5 million CDR3-containing paired-end reads. The Mint cDNA synthesis kit, primed by a TRBC-specific oligonucleotide, was used to synthesize first-strand cDNA from all RNA. Following uracil-DNA glycosylase treatment, all cDNA underwent a first 18-cycle PCR with the universal primers M1SS and BC2_uni_R. From the authors' description of their analysis: For normalization, 1 million high-quality reads, each with a distinct molecular identifier, were randomly selected from each sample. Reads sharing molecular identifiers were discarded rather than binned into consensus sequences. MiTCR, with a Q25 quality threshold and the strictest error-elimination algorithm, was used for CDR3 identification, clonotype clustering and error correction. A nonparametric unseen species model with Euler transformation was used to estimate lower-bound total TCR beta diversity. TCRdb redid the processing of the public reads, applying fastp at Q25 and MiXCR, and retained in-frame beta chains. Rows matching on CDR3 protein sequence are summarized as one entry with the most common DNA and genes. In this record, the V and J calls reflect TCRdb's handling and not the investigators' own analysis. This sample is represented by over 600,000 distinct CDR3 sequences; 46% of them were singletons. About a sixth of the sample comes from the top ten.

The CDR3 runs 14 amino acids, cysteine and phenylalanine included. The CDR3 DNA has 42 bases and is translated from base 1. The V and J ends are trimmed by 6 bases and 7 bases, leaving 16 bases between them. The rearranged chain carries TRBV12-3 or TRBV12-4 and TRBJ2-1; tentative D gene TRBD2, with 5 bases matching. Sequencing was done on a sample of blood. The TCR sequence derives from a man older than 75 in good health. The DNA is as follows: TGTGCCAGCAGATTTGGTCTTGGGGAGAATGAGCAGTTCTTC. It translates as CASRFGLGENEQFF.